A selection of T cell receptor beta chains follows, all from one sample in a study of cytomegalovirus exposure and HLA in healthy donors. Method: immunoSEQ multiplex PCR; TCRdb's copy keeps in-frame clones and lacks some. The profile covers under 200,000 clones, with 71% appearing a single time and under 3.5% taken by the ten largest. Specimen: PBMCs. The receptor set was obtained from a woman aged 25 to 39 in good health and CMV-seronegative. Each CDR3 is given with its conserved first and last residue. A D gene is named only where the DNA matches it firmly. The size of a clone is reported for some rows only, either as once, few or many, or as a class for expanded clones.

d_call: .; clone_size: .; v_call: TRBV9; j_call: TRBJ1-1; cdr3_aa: CASSLLNTEAFF; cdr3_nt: TGTGCCAGCAGCTTATTGAACACTGAAGCTTTCTTT
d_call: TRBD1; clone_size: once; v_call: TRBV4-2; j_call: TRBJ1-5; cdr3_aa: CASSQTTGSYQPQHF; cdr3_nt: TGTGCCAGCAGCCAGACGACAGGGTCTTATCAGCCCCAGCATTTT
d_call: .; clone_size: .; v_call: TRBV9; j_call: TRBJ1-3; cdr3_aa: CASSAEPGQISGNTIYF; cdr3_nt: TGTGCCAGCAGCGCTGAACCGGGACAAATCTCTGGAAACACCATATATTTT
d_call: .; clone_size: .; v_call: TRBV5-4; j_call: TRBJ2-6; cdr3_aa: CASSSPSWLASGANVLTF; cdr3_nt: TGTGCCAGCAGCTCCCCCTCTTGGCTAGCTTCTGGGGCCAACGTCCTGACTTTC
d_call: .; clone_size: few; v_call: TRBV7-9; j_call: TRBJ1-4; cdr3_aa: CASSLTTPTTPVEKLFF; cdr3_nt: TGTGCCAGCAGCTTAACGACACCGACAACTCCTGTGGAAAAACTGTTTTTT
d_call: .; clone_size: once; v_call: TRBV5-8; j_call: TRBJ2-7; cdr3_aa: CASSPRDTHRYEQYF; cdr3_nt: TGTGCCAGCAGCCCCCGGGACACACACCGCTACGAGCAGTACTTC
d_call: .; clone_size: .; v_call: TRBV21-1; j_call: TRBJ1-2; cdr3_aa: CASSKKYGGNYYGYTF; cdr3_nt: TGTGCCAGCAGCAAAAAGTATGGCGGGAACTACTATGGCTACACCTTC
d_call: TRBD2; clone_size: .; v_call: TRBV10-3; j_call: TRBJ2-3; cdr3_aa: CAISREGSTDTQYF; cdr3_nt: TGTGCCATCTCCCGGGAGGGTAGCACAGATACGCAGTATTTT
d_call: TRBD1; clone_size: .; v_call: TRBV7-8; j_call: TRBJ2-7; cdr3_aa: CASSPRDSPYYEQYF; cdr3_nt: TGTGCCAGCAGCCCTAGGGACAGTCCCTACTACGAGCAGTACTTC
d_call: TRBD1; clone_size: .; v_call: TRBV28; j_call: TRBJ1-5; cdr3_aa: CASSTRGTGSSGSNQPQHF; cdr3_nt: TGTGCCAGCAGTACGAGGGGGACAGGCTCGAGTGGGAGCAATCAGCCCCAGCATTTT
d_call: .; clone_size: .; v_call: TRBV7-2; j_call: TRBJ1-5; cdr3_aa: CASSLDINNQPQHF; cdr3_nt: TGTGCCAGCAGCTTAGATATAAACAATCAGCCCCAGCATTTT
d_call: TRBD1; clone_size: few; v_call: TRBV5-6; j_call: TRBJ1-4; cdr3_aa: CASSFQGAPKLFF; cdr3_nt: TGTGCCAGCAGCTTTCAGGGGGCCCCAAAACTGTTTTTT
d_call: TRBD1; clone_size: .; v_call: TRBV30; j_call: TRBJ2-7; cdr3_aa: CAWSQRRDRGNEQYF; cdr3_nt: TGTGCCTGGAGCCAAAGGAGGGACAGGGGAAACGAGCAGTACTTC
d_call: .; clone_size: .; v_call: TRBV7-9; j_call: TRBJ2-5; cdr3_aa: CASSPTGYGETQYF; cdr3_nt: TGTGCCAGCAGCCCCACAGGGTACGGCGAGACCCAGTACTTC
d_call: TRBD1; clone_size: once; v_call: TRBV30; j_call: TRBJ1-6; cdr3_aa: CAWSVGTEASTLHF; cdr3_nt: TGTGCCTGGAGTGTCGGGACAGAGGCTTCCACCCTCCACTTT
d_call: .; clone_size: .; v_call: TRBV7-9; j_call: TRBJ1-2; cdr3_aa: CASSLGFGGDYGYTF; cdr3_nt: TGTGCCAGCAGCTTAGGATTCGGGGGGGACTATGGCTACACCTTC
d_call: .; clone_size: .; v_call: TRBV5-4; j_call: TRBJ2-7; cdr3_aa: CASSPQGRGPAEQYF; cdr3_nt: TGTGCCAGCAGCCCCCAGGGGCGGGGGCCAGCCGAGCAGTACTTC